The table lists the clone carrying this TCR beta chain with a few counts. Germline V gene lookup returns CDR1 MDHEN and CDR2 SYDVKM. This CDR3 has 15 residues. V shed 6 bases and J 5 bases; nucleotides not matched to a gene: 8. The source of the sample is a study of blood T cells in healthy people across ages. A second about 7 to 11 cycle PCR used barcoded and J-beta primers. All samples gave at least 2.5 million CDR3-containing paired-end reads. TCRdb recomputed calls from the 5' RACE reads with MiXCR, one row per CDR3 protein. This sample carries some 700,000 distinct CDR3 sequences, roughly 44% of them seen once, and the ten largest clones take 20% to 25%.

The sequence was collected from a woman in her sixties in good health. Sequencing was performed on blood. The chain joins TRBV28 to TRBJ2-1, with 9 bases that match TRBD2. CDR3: CASSPTSGYNNEQFF. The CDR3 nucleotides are TGTGCCAGCAGCCCGACTAGCGGTTACAACAATGAGCAGTTCTTC.